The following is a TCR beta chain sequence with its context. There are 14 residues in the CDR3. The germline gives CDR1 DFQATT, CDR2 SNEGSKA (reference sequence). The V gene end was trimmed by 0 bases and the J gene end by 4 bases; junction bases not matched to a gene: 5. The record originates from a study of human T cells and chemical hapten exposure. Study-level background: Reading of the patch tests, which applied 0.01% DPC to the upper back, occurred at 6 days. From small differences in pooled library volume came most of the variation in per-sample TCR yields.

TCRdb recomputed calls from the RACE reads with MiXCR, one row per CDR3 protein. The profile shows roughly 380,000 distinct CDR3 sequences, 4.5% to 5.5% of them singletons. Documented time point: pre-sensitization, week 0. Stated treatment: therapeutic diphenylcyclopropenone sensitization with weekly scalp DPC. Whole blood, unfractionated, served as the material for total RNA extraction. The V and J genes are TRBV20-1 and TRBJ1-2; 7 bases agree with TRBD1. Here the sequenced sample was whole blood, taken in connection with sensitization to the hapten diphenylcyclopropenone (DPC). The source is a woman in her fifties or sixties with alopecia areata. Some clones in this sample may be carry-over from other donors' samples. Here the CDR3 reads CSARDDRVVYGYTF. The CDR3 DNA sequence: TGCAGTGCTAGAGATGACAGGGTTGTCTATGGCTACACCTTC.